Reported below is one T cell receptor beta chain. Its antigen remains unidentified. This entry belongs to a study of cytomegalovirus exposure and HLA in healthy donors. Assay used: immunoSEQ multiplex PCR; TCRdb lists only in-frame clones, some missing. In the table there are tens of thousands of clones, nearly 96% of which are singletons. Study conclusions and caveats: Specificity for CMV antigens was confirmed in vitro for a few of the CMV-associated chains. The study flagged 150 to 200 TCR beta chains as cytomegalovirus-associated.

Germline CDR1 reads SGHAT; CDR2 reads FQDESV (reference sequence). V lost 5 bases to trimming and J lost 4 bases, with 14 bases between them. This CDR3 spans 14 amino acids. V and J are TRBV11-1 and TRBJ2-5, with D perhaps matching TRBD2 (7 bases). This TCR derives from a woman under 30 in good health and CMV-seropositive. Sequences were obtained from PBMCs. CDR3 nucleotide sequence: TGTGCCAGCAGCCGACAGGAGCGGGGAGAGACCCAGTACTTC. Amino acids: CASSRQERGETQYF.